The TCR beta chain under discussion was sequenced for a study of long-term antiretroviral therapy in people with HIV. Study-level findings and limits: Diversity remained lower than transplant donor controls, even though it increased after ART.

At survey level, the immunoSEQ assay was run in its v3.0 version. Clones were sequenced by immunoSEQ multiplex PCR, and TCRdb holds only the in-frame ones, with some missing. This table holds about 28,000 clones, approximately 87% found once. Every donor contributed at least one pre-ART and at least two post-ART PBMC samples. For this clone: The antigen remains unidentified.

This CDR3 spans 14 amino acids. The V gene lost 0 bases and the J gene lost 4 bases, with 7 bases spanning the gap. Germline-derived CDR1 and CDR2 are SGDLS and YYNGEE. The rearrangement links TRBV9 to TRBJ2-2; D tentatively reads TRBD1 or TRBD2 (5 bases each). The receptor's source is a woman aged 18-29 years with HIV. The sample in question was unsorted PBMCs, obtained 0.5 years after starting antiretroviral therapy. CDR3 in DNA: TGTGCCAGCAGCGTAGGGGGGATCACCGGGGAGCTGTTTTTT. This codes for CASSVGGITGELFF.